These 29 T cell receptor beta chains were all obtained from the same sample, sequenced in a study of CD8+CD57+ T cells in acquired aplastic anemia. Selection for sequencing was limited to patients who had shown CD8+CD57+ cell expansion by flow cytometry. Genomic DNA, the template, was used for profiling of the TCR beta VDJ and CDR3. MiXCR, run by TCRdb on the reads, gives a single entry per CDR3 protein. The table has around 200,000 distinct CDR3 sequences, approximately 48% seen once. The sequencing sample was made of sorted CD4+, CD8+, or CD8+CD57+ T cells (not recorded which) from PBMCs. Receptors originate from a human donor with aplastic anemia.

This clonotype was counted many times. The chain uses TRBV7-2 and TRBJ1-1, with no clear D. V lost 1 base and J lost 5, with 8 bases in between. The V gene's germline CDR1 is SGHTA and CDR2 FQGNSA. This CDR3 is 13 amino acids long. CDR3 amino acids: CASSLERRTEAFF. The CDR3 DNA is TGTGCCAGCAGCTTAGAAAGGAGAACTGAAGCTTTCTTT.

J is TRBJ2-5 and V is TRBV7-3; no definite D call. The CDR3 is made up of 12 amino acids. CDR1 is SGHTA and CDR2 is FQGTGA in the germline V gene. Trimming removed 5 bases from V and 7 bases from J, with 11 bases in between. The CDR3 coding sequence is TGTGCCAGCAGCCCCCAGCCCGGGACCCAGTACTTC. This sequence encodes CASSPQPGTQYF.

This clonotype was seen a few times. The rearrangement uses TRBV6-1 and TRBJ2-7; D possibly corresponds to TRBD2 (6 bases). V shed 7 bases and J shed 0 bases, with 10 bases lying between them. The germline V gene has CDR1 MNHNS and CDR2 SASEGT. The CDR3 is 13 residues long. The CDR3 DNA is TGTGCCAGCAACGGGGGTACCTCCTACGAGCAGTACTTC. It encodes CASNGGTSYEQYF.

V gene TRBV24-1 combines with J gene TRBJ2-1; D is unresolved. This CDR3 is 13 amino acids long. Germline V gene data show CDR1 as KGHDR and CDR2 as SFDVKD. V was clipped by 4 bases and J by 9 bases, with 12 bases between them. The CDR3 region is CATSDPAQGEQFF. For the CDR3, the DNA is TGTGCCACCAGTGACCCGGCCCAAGGTGAGCAGTTCTTC.

This clonotype appeared many times. The V and J genes are TRBV5-6 and TRBJ2-7; possible D gene TRBD1, 6 bases. The length of the CDR3 is 16 residues. CDR1 and CDR2 (germline): SGHDT, YYEEEE. Trimming cost V 4 bases and J 3 bases, with 20 bases left between them. CDR3 residues: CASSMNYGRGGYEQYF. In nucleotides, the CDR3 is TGTGCCAGCAGCATGAATTATGGCAGAGGGGGCTACGAGCAGTACTTC.

Ten or more counts support this clonotype. The chain combines TRBV6-5 with TRBJ1-6, with TRBD1 identical over 8 bases. The CDR3 loop spans 14 amino acids. V shed 4 bases, J shed 13 bases, and the junction held 9 bases outside the gene matches. Per germline, CDR1 MNHEY and CDR2 SVGAGI. The chain's CDR3 is CASSSTGTGTPLHF. The CDR3 DNA sequence: TGTGCCAGCAGTTCCACAGGGACAGGAACTCCCCTCCACTTT.

At least ten counts were recorded for this clonotype. The V and J genes are TRBV2 and TRBJ1-1; D not certain. Germline V CDR1 and CDR2: SNHLY, FYNNEI. The CDR3 extends over 14 amino acids. V was clipped by 6 bases and J by 4 bases, with 15 bases between them. The CDR3 bases are TGTGCCAGCAGCTCGGCGGGAGGGAGCACTGAAGCTTTCTTT. It encodes CASSSAGGSTEAFF.

V is TRBV5-1 and J is TRBJ2-5; TRBD2 agrees at 10 bases. The CDR3 sequence is 20 residues long. V lost 1 base to trimming and J lost 7 bases; unmatched junction nucleotides: 22. From germline, CDR1 is SGHRS and CDR2 YFSETQ. CDR3 sequence: CASSLPLAGASTPGRGTQYF. The CDR3 nucleotides are TGCGCCAGCAGCTTGCCTCTAGCGGGAGCTTCCACCCCGGGGCGAGGGACCCAGTACTTC.

The chain couples TRBV10-1 to TRBJ1-4; no definite D call. CDR1 is WNHNN and CDR2 is SYGVQD in the germline V gene (reference sequence). The length of the CDR3 is 13 residues. Trimming removed 5 bases at V and 8 bases at J, with 12 bases between. Here the CDR3 reads CASSTWAEEKLFF. As DNA, the CDR3 is TGCGCCAGCAGTACCTGGGCAGAAGAAAAACTGTTTTTT.

This clonotype appeared many times. This chain joins TRBV19 and TRBJ2-2; TRBD2 is a possible D gene (6 bases). There are 14 residues in the CDR3. V was pared by 9 bases and J by 7 bases, with 18 bases between. Germline lookup yields CDR1 LNHDA and CDR2 SQIVND (reference sequence). Here the CDR3 reads CASHRGGPFGELFF. The DNA for the CDR3 is TGTGCCAGCCACAGAGGAGGGCCATTCGGGGAGCTGTTTTTT.

This clonotype was seen once. The chain recombines TRBV10-3 with TRBJ1-6; 11 bases match TRBD1. V lost 6 bases and J lost 8; bases outside the gene matches: 3. Looked up from germline, CDR1 is ENHRY and CDR2 is SYGVKD. This CDR3 has 14 amino acids. The CDR3 here is CAISRGQGDSPLHF. The CDR3 nucleotides are TGTGCCATCAGCCGGGGACAGGGGGATTCACCCCTCCACTTT.

This clonotype was found once. The CDR3 nucleotides are TGCGCCAGCAGCTTGGAAGATACGCAGTATTTT. Its translation is CASSLEDTQYF. The chain links TRBV5-1 to TRBJ2-3; D is uncertain. The CDR3 has 11 amino acids. CDR1 SGHRS and CDR2 YFSETQ come from the germline V gene. The V gene lost 0 bases and the J gene lost 5 bases, with 1 base spanning the gap. The full variable domain, completed using reference TRBV5-1 and TRBJ2-3, is KAGVTQTPRYLIKTRGQQVTLSCSPISGHRSVSWYQQTPGQGLQFLFEYFSETQRNKGNFPGRFSGRQFSNSRSEMNVSTLELGDSALYLCASSLEDTQYFGPGTRLTVL.

Ten or more counts support this clonotype. The J gene is TRBJ2-1, the V gene TRBV9, with D perhaps matching TRBD2 (5 bases). In germline, CDR1 is SGDLS, CDR2 YYNGEE. V was cut by 3 bases and J by 7 bases, with 17 bases left in between. The CDR3 is 15 amino acids. CDR3 sequence (DNA): TGTGCCAGCAGCGATCGGGGTCTACTACGTAATGAGCAGTTCTTC. It specifies CASSDRGLLRNEQFF.

This clonotype has ten or more counts. The gene calls are TRBV29-1 and TRBJ1-2; weak D call: TRBD1 (5 bases). There are 14 residues in the CDR3. Deletions cut 4 bases from V and 1 base from J, with 13 bases between. CDR1 and CDR2 from the germline V gene are SQVTM and ANQGSEA. The CDR3 DNA is TGCAGCGTTGCAAGGGACGGAAGTAACTATGGCTACACCTTC. The encoded protein is CSVARDGSNYGYTF.

The chain uses TRBV19 and TRBJ2-1, with TRBD1 matching 7 bases. V was pared by 7 bases and J by 7 bases, with 4 bases of the junction left unmatched. From germline, CDR1 is LNHDA and CDR2 SQIVND (reference sequence). The CDR3 totals 12 residues. CDR3 loop: CASNLQGNEQFF. The CDR3 coding sequence is TGTGCCAGTAACTTACAGGGGAATGAGCAGTTCTTC.

J is TRBJ1-5 and V is TRBV24-1; D unclear. Germline values: CDR1 KGHDR, CDR2 SFDVKD. V was cut by 4 bases and J by 4 bases, with 7 bases left in between. The CDR3 runs 13 residues. As DNA, the CDR3 is TGTGCCACCAGTGAGACCGAGAATCAGCCCCAGCATTTT. Its protein product is CATSETENQPQHF.

This clonotype was detected once. The chain joins TRBV11-2 to TRBJ2-4; 10 nucleotides align to TRBD2. J was trimmed by 3 bases and V by 0 bases; bases with no gene match: 5. The V gene's germline CDR1 is SGHAT and CDR2 FQNNGV. This CDR3 spans 17 amino acids. The DNA for the CDR3 is TGTGCCAGCAGCTTAGATTCCCGGACTAGCGGCAAAAACATTCAGTACTTC. Protein sequence: CASSLDSRTSGKNIQYF. The entire variable domain, with the rest obtained from reference TRBV11-2 and TRBJ2-4, is as follows: EAGVAQSPRYKIIEKRQSVAFWCNPISGHATLYWYQQILGQGPKLLIQFQNNGVVDDSQLPKDRFSAERLKGVDSTLKIQPAKLEDSAVYLCASSLDSRTSGKNIQYFGAGTRLSVL.

V usage is TRBV30 and J usage is TRBJ2-1; 10 bases agree with TRBD2. CDR3 length: 17 residues. CDR1 and CDR2 from the germline V gene are GTSNPN and SVGIG (reference sequence). V lost 1 base and J lost 6; bases outside the gene matches: 12. The CDR3, as DNA: TGTGCCTGGAGTGGGGTAGCGGGAGGCGTAGTGGCCAATGAGCAGTTCTTC. Encoded protein: CAWSGVAGGVVANEQFF. Drawing the rest from reference TRBV30 and TRBJ2-1, the complete variable domain is SQTIHQWPATLVQPVGSPLSLECTVEGTSNPNLYWYRQAAGRGLQLLFYSVGIGQISSEVPQNLSASRPQDRQFILSSKKLLLSDSGFYLCAWSGVAGGVVANEQFFGPGTRLTVL.

This clonotype appeared many times. The rearrangement links TRBV12-5 to TRBJ1-5; D unresolved. The CDR3 runs 13 residues. The germline V gene encodes CDR1 LGHNT and CDR2 FRNRAP. With 1 base removed from V and 3 bases from J, the gap between germline ends came to 4 bases. The CDR3 coding sequence is TGTGCTAGTGGTTTGGAAGACAATCAGCCCCAGCATTTT. Encoded protein: CASGLEDNQPQHF. Full variable domain (outside the CDR3, taken from reference TRBV12-5 and TRBJ1-5): DARVTQTPRHKVTEMGQEVTMRCQPILGHNTVFWYRQTMMQGLELLAYFRNRAPLDDSGMPKDRFSAEMPDATLATLKIQPSEPRDSAVYFCASGLEDNQPQHFGDGTRLSIL.

V usage is TRBV19 and J usage is TRBJ1-6, with 8 bases lining up with TRBD1. The CDR3 sequence is 14 residues long. The germline V gene has CDR1 LNHDA and CDR2 SQIVND (reference sequence). V lost 3 bases, J lost 10 bases, and 5 bases stayed unmatched. The chain's CDR3 is CASSIRGPGSPLHF. In DNA form, the CDR3 reads TGTGCCAGTAGTATCAGGGGGCCTGGATCACCCCTCCACTTT.

The V gene is TRBV10-3, the J gene TRBJ2-1, with D possibly matching TRBD2 (5 bases). V dropped 3 bases and J dropped 0 bases, with 12 bases sitting between them. The germline gives CDR1 ENHRY, CDR2 SYGVKD. This CDR3 has 16 residues. The chain's CDR3 is CAISDTAVSSYNEQFF. DNA of the CDR3: TGTGCCATCAGTGATACAGCGGTAAGCTCCTACAATGAGCAGTTCTTC.

This clonotype was seen at least ten times. V and J are TRBV4-1 and TRBJ1-1; a weak D match, TRBD1 (6 bases). Trimming took off 3 bases at V and 6 bases at J, with 14 bases between the two ends. This CDR3 contains 14 residues. Germline-derived CDR1 and CDR2 are MGHRA and YSYEKL. The CDR3 protein is CASSHRGRVAEAFF. The CDR3 DNA reads TGCGCCAGCAGCCACAGGGGCCGGGTGGCTGAAGCTTTCTTT.

The chain carries TRBV18 and TRBJ1-2; 7 nucleotides align to TRBD1. V trimming: 2 bases; J trimming: 3 bases; junction bases outside the gene matches: 3. Germline CDR1 is KGHSH and CDR2 is LQKENI. The CDR3 consists of 14 residues. The CDR3: CASSPAGGDYGYTF. The CDR3 nucleotides read TGTGCCAGCTCACCAGCAGGGGGGGACTATGGCTACACCTTC. The full variable domain, rest sourced from reference TRBV18 and TRBJ1-2, is NAGVMQNPRHLVRRRGQEARLRCSPMKGHSHVYWYRQLPEEGLKFMVYLQKENIIDESGMPKERFSAEFPKEGPSILRIQQVVRGDSAAYFCASSPAGGDYGYTFGSGTRLTVV.

This clonotype has ten or more counts. The genes are TRBV12-3 or TRBV12-4 and TRBJ2-3; D unresolved. V was cut by 7 bases and J by 0 bases, with 14 bases left in between. The CDR3 extends over 15 amino acids. The DNA for the CDR3 is TGTGCCAGCACCGACGTTGGGGTTAGCACAGATACGCAGTATTTT. Protein sequence: CASTDVGVSTDTQYF.

This clonotype has a single count. The chain employs TRBV6-5 and TRBJ2-7; perhaps TRBD2 as D (5 bases). Trimming took 0 bases from V and 5 from J, leaving 11 bases between them. CDR1 and CDR2 (germline): MNHEY, SVGAGI. CDR3 length: 14 residues. The chain's CDR3 is CASSYSLPGNEQYF. The CDR3 coding sequence is TGTGCCAGCAGTTACTCGCTGCCCGGGAACGAGCAGTACTTC.

This clonotype was counted many times. Here the CDR3 reads CASGIAVTEAFF. CDR3 bases: TGTGCCAGCGGGATTGCGGTCACTGAAGCTTTCTTT. The chain combines TRBV6-1 with TRBJ1-1; D unresolved. CDR1 is MNHNS and CDR2 is SASEGT in the germline V gene. V lost 8 bases and J 4 bases, leaving 11 bases between the germline ends. The CDR3 runs to 12 residues.

The V and J genes are TRBV7-6 and TRBJ2-5; 8 bases line up with TRBD1. The CDR3 runs to 13 residues. J lost 3 bases, V lost 7 bases, and 4 bases had no gene match. CDR1 and CDR2 from the germline V gene are SGHVS and FNYEAQ. Written as DNA, the CDR3 is TGTGCCAGCACCCCGACAGGGGAAGAGACCCAGTACTTC. This encodes CASTPTGEETQYF.

J is TRBJ1-1 and V is TRBV10-3; D perhaps matches TRBD1 (5 bases). The germline V gene has CDR1 ENHRY and CDR2 SYGVKD. The CDR3 extends over 14 amino acids. The V end was cut by 3 bases, the J end by 2 bases, with 10 bases between. CDR3 region: CAISEGVGNTEAFF. DNA for the CDR3: TGTGCCATCAGTGAAGGGGTAGGTAACACTGAAGCTTTCTTT.

The V gene is TRBV10-3, the J gene TRBJ2-1; D possibly corresponds to TRBD2 (5 bases). With 10 bases removed from V and 4 bases from J, the gap between germline ends came to 14 bases. Germline-derived CDR1 and CDR2 are ENHRY and SYGVKD. The CDR3 runs 13 residues. The CDR3 nucleotides are TGTGCCAGCCGGACTTTCGGATACAATGAGCAGTTCTTC. It yields the protein CASRTFGYNEQFF.